This entry lists 11 T cell receptor beta chains sequenced from one sample in a study of T cells in Graves' hyperthyroidism and ophthalmopathy (dated by TCRdb to about 2019). The library was produced with multiplex PCR. Sequencing took place on an Illumina HiSeq 2000. TCR beta CDR3 regions were amplified from RNA transcripts. For the first round of RT-PCR on the TCR CDR3, the HTBI primer set was used together with the Qiagen OneStep RT-PCR kit. TCRdb applied fastp at Q25 and MiXCR to the public reads, then kept only in-frame beta chains. For every CDR3 protein sequence, its rows merge into one entry that carries the most common genes and DNA. The sample table shows 210,000 or so distinct CDR3 sequences, and more than 15% are seen once. The ten most abundant clones make up approximately 50% of the sample. The sequenced sample consisted of blood. These receptors all stem from a man aged 45-65 years with Graves' hyperthyroidism.

This clonotype was picked up a small number of times. V is TRBV4-1 and J is TRBJ2-5; 8 nucleotides line up with TRBD2. CDR3 size: 16 residues. The germline V gene has CDR1 MGHRA and CDR2 YSYEKL. V was clipped by 4 bases and J by 2 bases; unmatched bases: 9. The CDR3 reads CASSRQSGGLQETQYF. The CDR3 region has the DNA TGCGCCAGCAGCCGCCAATCGGGGGGGCTACAAGAGACCCAGTACTTC.

This clonotype showed up many times. The chain joins TRBV28 to TRBJ2-1, with D unclear. With 2 bases removed from V and 0 bases from J, the gap between germline ends came to 5 bases. Germline values: CDR1 MDHEN, CDR2 SYDVKM. The CDR3 spans 14 residues. The DNA for the CDR3 is TGTGCCAGCAGTTTAGACGACTCCTACAATGAGCAGTTCTTC. Translation gives CASSLDDSYNEQFF. Full variable domain (remainder filled in from reference TRBV28 and TRBJ2-1): DVKVTQSSRYLVKRTGEKVFLECVQDMDHENMFWYRQDPGLGLRLIYFSYDVKMKEKGDIPEGYSVSREKKERFSLILESASTNQTSMYLCASSLDDSYNEQFFGPGTRLTVL.

This clonotype was detected ten times or more. This chain links TRBV10-1 with TRBJ1-1; no clear D gene. The CDR3 has 14 residues. Germline V gene lookup returns CDR1 WNHNN and CDR2 SYGVQD (reference sequence). Trimming shortened V by 2 bases and J by 4 bases, and 11 bases separated the two germline ends. CDR3 sequence: CASSEEALTTEAFF. CDR3 coding DNA: TGCGCCAGCAGTGAGGAAGCCTTGACCACTGAAGCTTTCTTT.

This clonotype has ten or more counts. The chain uses TRBV7-8 and TRBJ2-7, with TRBD2 matching 9 bases. With V trimmed by 4 bases and J by 4 bases, 8 bases remained unmatched. Germline V gene lookup returns CDR1 SGHVS and CDR2 FQNEAQ. This CDR3 region has 15 residues. In DNA, the CDR3 is TGTGCCAGCAGCTCCACGACTAGCGGACCATACGAGCAGTACTTC. Translating it yields CASSSTTSGPYEQYF. The complete variable domain, with remaining parts taken from reference TRBV7-8 and TRBJ2-7, reads GAGVSQSPRYKVAKRGQDVALRCDPISGHVSLFWYQQALGQGPEFLTYFQNEAQLDKSGLPSDRFFAERPEGSVSTLKIQRTQQEDSAVYLCASSSTTSGPYEQYFGPGTRLTVT.

This clonotype was observed a handful of times. The gene calls are TRBV9 and TRBJ2-7; TRBD2 matches at 8 bases. The CDR3 has 15 residues. Germline V gene lookup returns CDR1 SGDLS and CDR2 YYNGEE. V gave up 2 bases and J gave up 3 bases; unmatched junction bases: 7. CDR3 bases: TGTGCCAGCAGCGTGGGGAGCGGGAGTTTCTACGAGCAGTACTTC. Protein sequence: CASSVGSGSFYEQYF.

This clonotype has ten or more counts. The chain is built from TRBV3-1 and TRBJ1-1; the D is unclear. Trimming pared 5 bases from V and 3 bases from J, leaving 10 bases between. From germline, CDR1 is LGHDT and CDR2 YNNKEL (reference sequence). The length of the CDR3 is 13 residues. The CDR3 DNA follows: TGTGCCAGCAGCTCCGGGGTTTACACTGAAGCTTTCTTT. It specifies CASSSGVYTEAFF.

In this sample, this clonotype turned up a few times. V and J are TRBV5-1 and TRBJ2-3; TRBD2 matches at 10 bases. CDR1 and CDR2 (germline): SGHRS, YFSETQ. Trimming at V came to 0 bases and at J to 1 base, leaving 5 bases not matched to a gene. This CDR3 has 17 amino acids. The CDR3, as DNA: TGCGCCAGCAGCTTGGGCCTAGCGGGAGCGGGCACAGATACGCAGTATTTT. Amino acid sequence: CASSLGLAGAGTDTQYF.

This clonotype was observed at least ten times. This rearrangement joins TRBV20-1 to TRBJ2-7, with 9 bases aligning to TRBD1. Trimming took 6 bases from V and 4 from J; bases not matched to a gene: 10. Germline values: CDR1 DFQATT, CDR2 SNEGSKA (reference sequence). The CDR3 is 14 residues long. Written as DNA, the CDR3 is TGCAGTGCACTGGACAGGGGAACGGCGTACGAGCAGTACTTC. Translating it yields CSALDRGTAYEQYF.

A word on this clonotype: A read error may explain this, as a much larger clone is one base away. The gene calls are TRBV27 and TRBJ2-7; no definite D call. Germline-derived CDR1 and CDR2 are MNHEY and SMNVEV (reference sequence). The CDR3 length is 12 residues. CDR3 residues: CTSSRDLYEQYF. The CDR3 nucleotides are TGTACCAGCTCTAGAGACCTCTACGAGCAGTACTTC.

The rearrangement uses TRBV7-9 and TRBJ2-2; no clear D gene. Trimming removed 11 bases from V and 0 bases from J, with 10 bases in between. Germline V gene data show CDR1 as SEHNR and CDR2 as FQNEAQ (reference sequence). CDR3 length: 13 residues. The CDR3 DNA reads as TGTGCCCCCCGCTCTCCGAACACCGGGGAGCTGTTTTTT. It is translated as CAPRSPNTGELFF.

In this sample, this clonotype turned up many times. V gene TRBV3-1 combines with J gene TRBJ2-1; 11 bases match TRBD2. In germline, CDR1 is LGHDT, CDR2 YNNKEL (reference sequence). The CDR3 sequence is 16 residues long. V shed 1 base and J 7 bases; nucleotides not matched to a gene: 6. CDR3 in amino acids: CASSQVPSGRINEQFF. The CDR3 DNA is TGTGCCAGCAGCCAAGTGCCTAGCGGGAGGATTAATGAGCAGTTCTTC.